A selection of T cell receptor beta chains follows, all from one sample in a study of blood T cells in healthy people across ages. TCRdb re-called the 5' RACE reads through MiXCR, storing one row per CDR3 protein. Seen here are about a million distinct CDR3 sequences, roughly 52% observed once, and the top ten hold roughly 13%. Source material: blood. The receptors come from a man aged 25-40 years in good health. Both conserved end residues are trimmed from each CDR3. The order of the fields is J gene, V gene, D gene, CDR3 protein. The D gene is left open where the match is weak.

TRBJ2-3	TRBV4-2	TRBD2	VSSQDPLAGASTDTQY
TRBJ2-7	TRBV20-1	-	SARDLIQTYEQY
-	TRBV12-3/TRBV12-4	-	ASSTRVQTQY
TRBJ1-2	TRBV29-1	TRBD1	SVGGQANYGYT
TRBJ1-2	TRBV24-1	-	ATSDLFMVIYGYT
TRBJ2-5	TRBV7-9	TRBD1	ASSSGQGLLETQY
TRBJ2-5	TRBV5-1	-	ASSSGASYQEAQY
TRBJ2-1	TRBV7-9	-	ASSLAPRDLF
TRBJ2-7	TRBV21-1	-	ASETPGGDPHEQY
TRBJ2-5	TRBV28	TRBD2	ASSSVAGGPREQY
TRBJ2-3	TRBV12-3/TRBV12-4	TRBD1	ASSQGQGKTDTQY
TRBJ2-7	TRBV4-3	-	ASSQGLGYEQY
TRBJ2-3	TRBV7-2	TRBD2	ASSLDLAGRDTQY
TRBJ2-3	TRBV6-2/TRBV6-3	-	ASNKGQRPDTQY
TRBJ2-1	TRBV4-1	TRBD2	ASSRQLANEQF
TRBJ1-6	TRBV3-1	-	ASSRGRPGDNSPLH
TRBJ2-3	TRBV28	-	ASSLSGWVSTDTQY
TRBJ2-7	TRBV5-6	-	ASSLGTGKWLNEQY
TRBJ2-3	TRBV20-1	TRBD2	SASQTSGNSDTQY
TRBJ2-3	TRBV7-6	TRBD2	ASSLSSGGAGGTQY
TRBJ2-1	TRBV3-1	-	ASSQDPREQF
TRBJ2-1	TRBV28	-	ASSYPKGVRTYNEQF
TRBJ1-6	TRBV6-2/TRBV6-3	TRBD1	ASSPIMTGRDSPLH
TRBJ2-1	TRBV7-7	TRBD2	ASSLERGGLGEQF